Below are 22 T cell receptor beta chains sequenced from a single sample in a study of shared clonotypes between healthy human individuals. Here immunoSEQ multiplex PCR was the method, and the copy in TCRdb shows in-frame clones only, minus some. The sample has 2.3 million or so clones, more than 80% seen once. Input material: naive CD4+ T cells from PBMCs. Described subset: CD45RA+ positively selected. The receptors stem from a young man in good health. Some clones in this sample may be carry-over from other donors' samples.

The chain has TRBV5-1 and TRBJ1-5; D may be TRBD1 (6 bases). The V and J ends lost 4 bases and 1 base respectively, with 12 bases between them. Germline loops: CDR1 SGHRS, CDR2 YFSETQ. This CDR3 contains 15 residues. In DNA, the CDR3 is TGCGCCAGCAGCCTGGACAGTGCGAGCAATCAGCCCCAGCATTTT. Protein: CASSLDSASNQPQHF.

The chain carries TRBV5-4 and TRBJ2-6; D unclear. Trimming removed 9 bases from V and 1 base from J, with 11 bases in between. CDR1 and CDR2 (germline): SGHNT, YYREEE (reference sequence). CDR3 length: 14 amino acids. The CDR3 is CAIPVGSGANVLTF. DNA of the CDR3: TGTGCCATCCCGGTCGGATCTGGGGCCAACGTCCTGACTTTC.

A note on this clone: Other DNA sequences in this sample translate to the same CDR3. The chain employs TRBV28 and TRBJ2-7; D not resolved. V dropped 3 bases and J dropped 3 bases, with 9 bases sitting between them. The CDR3 runs to 13 residues. Germline assignment: CDR1 MDHEN and CDR2 SYDVKM. CDR3 in amino acids: CASSFGLNYEQYF. The DNA for the CDR3 is TGTGCCAGCAGTTTTGGGTTAAACTACGAGCAGTACTTC.

J is TRBJ1-5 and V is TRBV11-2, with TRBD1 matching over 10 bases. This CDR3 spans 15 amino acids. The germline CDR1 and CDR2 sequences are SGHAT and FQNNGV. Trimming removed 5 bases from V and 10 bases from J; junction bases left unmatched: 11. CDR3 sequence (DNA): TGTGCCAGCAGCCAGGGACAGGGGCATTGGAGCCCCCAGCATTTT. Its translation: CASSQGQGHWSPQHF.

This sequence joins TRBV28 and TRBJ2-2; D unresolved. The CDR3 covers 12 residues. V gave up 11 bases and J gave up 1 base, with 8 bases separating them. Germline values: CDR1 MDHEN, CDR2 SYDVKM. The CDR3 sequence is CASPGNTGELFF. The DNA of the CDR3 is TGTGCCTCACCCGGGAACACCGGGGAGCTGTTTTTT. Full variable domain (remainder filled in from reference TRBV28 and TRBJ2-2): DVKVTQSSRYLVKRTGEKVFLECVQDMDHENMFWYRQDPGLGLRLIYFSYDVKMKEKGDIPEGYSVSREKKERFSLILESASTNQTSMYLCASPGNTGELFFGEGSRLTVL.

The rearrangement uses TRBV30 and TRBJ1-2; 8 bases align to TRBD1. Germline V lookup: CDR1 GTSNPN, CDR2 SVGIG (reference sequence). V shed 0 bases and J 8 bases; nucleotides not matched to a gene: 8. This CDR3 is 14 amino acids long. The CDR3 reads CAWSVTTGVGGYTF. CDR3 nucleotides: TGTGCCTGGAGTGTTACGACAGGGGTGGGCGGCTACACCTTC.

The chain employs TRBV6-4 and TRBJ2-5, with D possibly TRBD2 on 5 matching bases. The CDR3 loop spans 13 amino acids. V lost 8 bases and J lost 2, with 12 bases in between. Per the germline V gene, CDR1 is MRHNA and CDR2 is SNTAGT. CDR3 sequence reads: CASPREKQETQYF. CDR3 nucleotide sequence: TGTGCCAGCCCTAGGGAGAAACAAGAGACCCAGTACTTC.

The chain joins TRBV19 to TRBJ1-4, with D possibly being TRBD1 (5 bases). V lost 3 bases and J lost 6, with 14 bases in between. CDR1 and CDR2 from the germline V gene are LNHDA and SQIVND (reference sequence). This CDR3 contains 15 residues. The CDR3 loop reads CASSISGRAHEKLFF. The DNA of the CDR3 is TGTGCCAGTAGTATTTCCGGCAGGGCTCATGAAAAACTGTTTTTT. The full variable domain, its missing parts supplied by reference TRBV19 and TRBJ1-4, is DGGITQSPKYLFRKEGQNVTLSCEQNLNHDAMYWYRQDPGQGLRLIYYSQIVNDFQKGDIAEGYSVSREKKESFPLTVTSAQKNPTAFYLCASSISGRAHEKLFFGSGTQLSVL.

The chain combines TRBV19 with TRBJ1-2; possible D gene TRBD1, 6 bases. The CDR3 contains 13 residues. From germline, CDR1 is LNHDA and CDR2 SQIVND (reference sequence). V was clipped by 3 bases and J by 8 bases, with 13 bases between them. The CDR3 protein is CASSIEGGTGYTF. The CDR3 nucleotides are TGTGCCAGTAGTATTGAAGGGGGAACGGGCTACACCTTC.

The chain has TRBV5-1 and TRBJ2-1; 9 bases are shared with TRBD2. The V segment lost 0 bases and the J segment 3 bases; nucleotides outside the gene matches: 4. This CDR3 region has 16 residues. The V gene's germline CDR1 is SGHRS and CDR2 YFSETQ. CDR3 region: CASSLVASGNYNEQFF. In DNA, the CDR3 is TGCGCCAGCAGCTTGGTGGCTAGCGGGAACTACAATGAGCAGTTCTTC.

The chain combines TRBV4-3 with TRBJ1-1; D is unclear. Germline-derived CDR1 and CDR2 are LGHNA and YSLEER. Trimming shortened V by 0 bases and J by 1 base, and 3 bases separated the two germline ends. The CDR3 totals 13 residues. The CDR3 DNA sequence: TGCGCCAGCAGCCAAGAAAGGAACACTGAAGCTTTCTTT. Translation gives CASSQERNTEAFF.

The J gene is TRBJ2-2, the V gene TRBV7-7; 13 bases fit TRBD2. This CDR3 is 16 amino acids long. V trimming: 4 bases; J trimming: 7 bases; junction bases outside the gene matches: 6. CDR1 and CDR2 (germline): SSHAT, FNYEAQ (reference sequence). The CDR3 loop is CASSSGLAGAGGELFF. In DNA form, the CDR3 reads TGTGCCAGCAGCTCCGGACTAGCGGGAGCAGGCGGGGAGCTGTTTTTT.

The chain joins TRBV28 to TRBJ1-5, with D possibly matching TRBD1 (5 bases). The germline gives CDR1 MDHEN, CDR2 SYDVKM. This CDR3 is 11 amino acids long. V was shortened by 5 bases and J by 7 bases, with 6 bases between the two germline ends. CDR3: CASSEGQPQHF. CDR3 nucleotides: TGTGCCAGCAGTGAGGGGCAGCCCCAGCATTTT.

The table lists this clone with a count of one. The chain uses TRBV5-1 and TRBJ2-3, with TRBD2 as a possible D gene (5 bases). CDR3 length: 13 residues. Germline assignment: CDR1 SGHRS and CDR2 YFSETQ. The ends were cut back, 0 bases at V and 11 bases at J, with 13 bases in the middle. CDR3 loop: CASSLGLGEGQYF. CDR3 nucleotides: TGCGCCAGCAGCTTGGGACTGGGAGAGGGGCAGTATTTT.

In the case of this clone: Within the sample, other DNA sequences also encode this same CDR3. This rearrangement joins TRBV7-3 to TRBJ1-1, with 7 bases that match TRBD1. Per germline, CDR1 SGHTA and CDR2 FQGTGA. The CDR3 extends over 13 amino acids. J lost 3 bases, V lost 5 bases, and 3 bases had no gene match. CDR3 in DNA: TGTGCCAGCAGCCCAGACAGGGACACTGAAGCTTTCTTT. This sequence encodes CASSPDRDTEAFF.

The rearrangement links TRBV7-9 to TRBJ2-7; the match to TRBD1 covers 10 bases. V shed 5 bases and J 4 bases; nucleotides not matched to a gene: 14. From germline, CDR1 is SEHNR and CDR2 FQNEAQ (reference sequence). The CDR3 spans 17 residues. The CDR3 spells CASSRDRGLVKPYEQYF. The CDR3, as DNA: TGTGCCAGCAGCAGGGACAGGGGACTAGTCAAGCCATACGAGCAGTACTTC.

The V call is TRBV18, the J call TRBJ1-1, with D possibly being TRBD1 (5 bases). The CDR3 is made up of 14 amino acids. Trimming stripped 5 bases from V and 1 base from J, with 11 bases between. Germline CDR1 and CDR2: KGHSH and LQKENI. CDR3 nucleotides: TGTGCCAGCTCAGAGACAGAGAAGAACACTGAAGCTTTCTTT. Protein sequence: CASSETEKNTEAFF. Filled out from reference TRBV18 and TRBJ1-1, the complete variable domain reads NAGVMQNPRHLVRRRGQEARLRCSPMKGHSHVYWYRQLPEEGLKFMVYLQKENIIDESGMPKERFSAEFPKEGPSILRIQQVVRGDSAAYFCASSETEKNTEAFFGQGTRLTVV.

The rearrangement uses TRBV5-6 and TRBJ2-7, with D tentatively TRBD1 (6 bases). This CDR3 has 14 amino acids. Per germline, CDR1 SGHDT and CDR2 YYEEEE. The V and J ends lost 1 base and 6 bases respectively, with 14 bases between them. This CDR3 is CASSLRGGEAEQYF. CDR3 in DNA: TGTGCCAGCAGCTTGAGAGGGGGTGAGGCCGAGCAGTACTTC. Full variable domain (rest looked up from reference TRBV5-6 and TRBJ2-7): DAGVTQSPTHLIKTRGQQVTLRCSPKSGHDTVSWYQQALGQGPQFIFQYYEEEERQRGNFPDRFSGHQFPNYSSELNVNALLLGDSALYLCASSLRGGEAEQYFGPGTRLTVT.

V is TRBV10-2 and J is TRBJ1-5; TRBD1 might be the D (5 bases). Germline loops: CDR1 WSHSY, CDR2 SAAADI. V lost 3 bases to trimming and J lost 0 bases, with 9 bases between them. The CDR3 sequence is 15 residues long. The CDR3 spells CASSDRAYSNQPQHF. Here the CDR3 DNA reads TGCGCCAGCAGTGACAGGGCCTATAGCAATCAGCCCCAGCATTTT.

This clone has a handful of counts. This sequence joins TRBV2 and TRBJ1-5; D gene unclear. V dropped 2 bases and J dropped 9 bases, with 8 bases sitting between them. The CDR3 covers 12 residues. Germline V CDR1 and CDR2: SNHLY, FYNNEI. The CDR3 region has the DNA TGTGCCAGCAGTGAATCCCGGTCGCCCCAGCATTTT. It specifies CASSESRSPQHF.

This clone was detected only a few times. The chain recombines TRBV6-5 with TRBJ2-5; TRBD1 might be the D (6 bases). V shed 2 bases and J shed 5 bases, with 9 bases lying between them. CDR1 is MNHEY, CDR2 SVGAGI, per germline. The CDR3 is 13 amino acids. CDR3 in amino acids: CASSYQGWETQYF. The CDR3 DNA reads TGTGCCAGCAGTTACCAGGGGTGGGAGACCCAGTACTTC.

V is TRBV7-9 and J is TRBJ2-1; TRBD2 agrees at 7 bases. V lost 9 bases and J lost 9; bases outside the gene matches: 17. CDR1 and CDR2 (germline): SEHNR, FQNEAQ (reference sequence). This CDR3 is built from 15 residues. CDR3 loop: CASNPLAVLSFEQFF. Written as DNA, the CDR3 is TGTGCCAGTAACCCTCTAGCGGTTCTCTCCTTTGAGCAGTTCTTC. The full variable domain, its missing parts supplied by reference TRBV7-9 and TRBJ2-1, is DTGVSQNPRHKITKRGQNVTFRCDPISEHNRLYWYRQTLGQGPEFLTYFQNEAQLEKSRLLSDRFSAERPKGSFSTLEIQRTEQGDSAMYLCASNPLAVLSFEQFFGPGTRLTVL.